The TCR beta chain described here comes from a study of identical twins. TCRdb ran MiXCR on the 5' RACE reads and lists one entry per CDR3 protein. Among more than 1.5 million distinct CDR3 sequences listed, under 35% were seen once. Germline V lookup: CDR1 MNHNS, CDR2 SASEGT. CDR3 length: 14 amino acids. With 2 bases removed from V and 7 bases from J, the gap between germline ends came to 12 bases. All donors were healthy, and all were Caucasian. This TCR was recovered from a newborn girl in good health. The J gene is TRBJ1-5, the V gene TRBV6-1; D unresolved. Sequences were obtained from cord blood. The CDR3 sequence is CASSEREWAQPQHF. For the CDR3, the DNA is TGTGCCAGCAGTGAAAGGGAATGGGCCCAGCCCCAGCATTTT.